This T cell receptor (beta chain) originates from a study of OX40 agonist ivuxolimab in advanced cancers. Study-wide background: People who had prior anti-PD-1, anti-PD-L1 or anti-CTLA-4 therapy could take part, and under 45% had some. Whole-study findings and limits: CD4+ and CD8+ blood T cells expanded clonally by week 6 at 0.1 to 3.0 mg/kg. The average count of expanded clones was higher among CD8+ T cells than among CD4+.

Germline CDR1 is LNHDA and CDR2 is SQIVND (reference sequence). V trimming: 4 bases; J trimming: 1 base; junction bases outside the gene matches: 6. The CDR3 length is 18 residues. The timepoints at which blood was sampled were baseline, cycle 4 day 1, and cycle 7 day 1. Points on this clone: Its target is unknown.

The assay was immunoSEQ multiplex PCR, and TCRdb's table has in-frame clones only and misses some. The profile shows some 42,000 clones, approximately 78% of them singletons. V and J are TRBV19 and TRBJ2-2, with 13 bases matching TRBD2. The receptor was isolated from an adult with an advanced solid tumor such as melanoma, head and neck, liver or kidney cancer. Sequences were derived from CD4+ or CD8+ T cells sorted from blood, sampled in a trial of the OX40 agonist ivuxolimab. CDR3 region: CASSSSRLAGGNTGELFF. Here the CDR3 DNA reads TGTGCCAGTAGTAGCTCCCGACTAGCGGGAGGGAACACCGGGGAGCTGTTTTTT.